These T cell receptor beta chains were read from a single sample in a study of shared clonotypes between healthy human individuals. Data came from immunoSEQ multiplex PCR; TCRdb stores just in-frame clones and leaves some out. Seen here are about 1,900,000 clones, about 95% observed once, and the top ten hold more than 0.95%. The sample consisted of naive CD8+ T cells sorted from blood. These receptors originate from a man aged 18 to 29 in good health. The conserved cysteine and the conserved F or W are not part of the CDR3 here.

TRBJ1-2,TRBV9,ASSLQGDGYT
TRBJ1-1,TRBV11-2,ASSLEGGWTEAF
TRBJ2-3,TRBV2,ASSEGGLAGEIDTQY
TRBJ1-5,TRBV19,ASTPVFYSNQPQH
TRBJ2-2,TRBV6-5,ASSYGLAGGTGELF
TRBJ2-3,TRBV9,ASSTSSTDTQY
TRBJ1-1,TRBV6-5,ASVAGANTEAF
TRBJ2-3,TRBV19,ASSPRGGTDTQY
TRBJ2-5,TRBV29-1,SVEDTGRTQY
TRBJ2-1,TRBV10-2,ASSESRGDNEQF
TRBJ1-1,TRBV7-2,ASSSVDGAMNTEAF
TRBJ2-7,TRBV6-5,ASSYSRMSSYEQY
TRBJ2-5,TRBV7-8,ASSLESKLAGGPRMETQY
TRBJ1-6,TRBV5-4,ASSSTNSPLH
TRBJ2-7,TRBV6-5,ASGARDRGYEQY
TRBJ1-6,TRBV27,ASSSGHSPLH